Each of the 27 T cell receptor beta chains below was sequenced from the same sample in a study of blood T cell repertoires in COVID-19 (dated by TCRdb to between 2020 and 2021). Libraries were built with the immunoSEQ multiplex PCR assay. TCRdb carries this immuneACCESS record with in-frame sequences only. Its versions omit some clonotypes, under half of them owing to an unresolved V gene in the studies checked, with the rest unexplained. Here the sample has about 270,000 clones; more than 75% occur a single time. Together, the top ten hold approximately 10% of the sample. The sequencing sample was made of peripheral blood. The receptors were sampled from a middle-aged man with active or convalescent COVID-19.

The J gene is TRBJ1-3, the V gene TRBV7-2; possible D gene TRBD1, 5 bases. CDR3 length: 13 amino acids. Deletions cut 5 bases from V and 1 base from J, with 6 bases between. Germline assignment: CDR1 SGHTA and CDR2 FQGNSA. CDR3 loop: CASSPGSGNTIYF. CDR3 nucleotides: TGTGCCAGCAGCCCAGGGTCTGGAAACACCATATATTTT.

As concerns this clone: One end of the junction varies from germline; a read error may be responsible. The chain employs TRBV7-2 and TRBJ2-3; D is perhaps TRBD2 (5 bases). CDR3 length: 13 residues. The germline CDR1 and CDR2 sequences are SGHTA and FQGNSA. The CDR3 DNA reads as TGTGCCAGCGGCTTACTAGGCGCCGGTACGCAGTATTTT. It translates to CASGLLGAGTQYF.

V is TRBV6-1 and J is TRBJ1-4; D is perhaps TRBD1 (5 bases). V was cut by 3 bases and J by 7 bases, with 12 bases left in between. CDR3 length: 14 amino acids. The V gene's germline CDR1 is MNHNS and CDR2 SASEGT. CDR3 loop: CASSETGLFEKLFF. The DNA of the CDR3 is TGTGCCAGCAGTGAGACGGGACTCTTTGAAAAACTGTTTTTT.

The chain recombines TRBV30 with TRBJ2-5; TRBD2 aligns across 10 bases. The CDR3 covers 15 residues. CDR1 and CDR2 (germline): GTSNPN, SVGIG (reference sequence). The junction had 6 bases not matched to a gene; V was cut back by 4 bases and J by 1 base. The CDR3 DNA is TGTGCCTGGAAGATAGCGGGGGGCTTCCAAGAGACCCAGTACTTC. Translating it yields CAWKIAGGFQETQYF.

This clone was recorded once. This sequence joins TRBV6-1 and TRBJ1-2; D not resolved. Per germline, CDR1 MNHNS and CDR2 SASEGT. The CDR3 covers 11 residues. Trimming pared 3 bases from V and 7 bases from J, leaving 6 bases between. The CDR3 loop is CASSEEAGYTF. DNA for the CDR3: TGTGCCAGCAGTGAGGAGGCTGGCTACACCTTC.

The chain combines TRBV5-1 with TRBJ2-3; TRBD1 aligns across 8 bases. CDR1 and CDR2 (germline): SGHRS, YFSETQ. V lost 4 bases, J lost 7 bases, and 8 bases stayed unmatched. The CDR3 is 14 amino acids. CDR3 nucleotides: TGCGCCAGCAGCGTGCAGGGGGCCGCTAATACGCAGTATTTT. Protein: CASSVQGAANTQYF.

The CDR3 region is CATIGAGTTDTQYF. The CDR3 DNA is TGTGCCACCATAGGCGCGGGTACCACAGATACGCAGTATTTT. The chain is built from TRBV24-1 and TRBJ2-3; D is possibly TRBD2 (5 bases). Trimming cost V 8 bases and J 2 bases, with 13 bases left between them. This CDR3 is built from 14 residues. Germline V gives CDR1 KGHDR, CDR2 SFDVKD.

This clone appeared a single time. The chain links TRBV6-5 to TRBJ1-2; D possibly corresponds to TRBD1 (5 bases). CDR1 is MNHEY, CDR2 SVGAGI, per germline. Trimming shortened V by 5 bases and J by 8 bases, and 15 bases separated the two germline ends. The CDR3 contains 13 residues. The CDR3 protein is CASSPGREGGYTF. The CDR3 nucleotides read TGTGCCAGCAGTCCCGGCAGGGAGGGAGGCTACACCTTC.

The CDR3 DNA sequence: TGTGCCAGCAGCCTTGGAGAGAGCAATCAGCCCCAGCATTTT. Protein: CASSLGESNQPQHF. This rearrangement joins TRBV7-9 to TRBJ1-5; no clear D gene. V was shortened by 5 bases and J by 1 base, with 9 bases between the two germline ends. Germline V gene data show CDR1 as SEHNR and CDR2 as FQNEAQ (reference sequence). This CDR3 spans 14 amino acids.

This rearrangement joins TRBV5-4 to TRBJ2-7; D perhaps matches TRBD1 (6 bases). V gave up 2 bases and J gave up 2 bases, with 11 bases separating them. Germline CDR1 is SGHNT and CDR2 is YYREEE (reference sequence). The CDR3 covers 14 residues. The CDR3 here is CASSLPGHPYEQYF. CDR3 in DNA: TGTGCCAGCAGCTTACCGGGACACCCCTACGAGCAGTACTTC. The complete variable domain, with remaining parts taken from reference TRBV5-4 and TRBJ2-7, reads ETGVTQSPTHLIKTRGQQVTLRCSSQSGHNTVSWYQQALGQGPQFIFQYYREEENGRGNFPPRFSGLQFPNYSSELNVNALELDDSALYLCASSLPGHPYEQYFGPGTRLTVT.

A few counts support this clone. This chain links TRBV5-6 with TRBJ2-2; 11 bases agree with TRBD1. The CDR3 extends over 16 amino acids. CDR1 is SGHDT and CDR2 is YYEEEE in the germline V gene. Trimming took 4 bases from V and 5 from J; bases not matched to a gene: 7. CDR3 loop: CASSPRDRGSTGELFF. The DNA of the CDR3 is TGTGCCAGCAGCCCCAGGGACAGGGGGTCGACCGGGGAGCTGTTTTTT.

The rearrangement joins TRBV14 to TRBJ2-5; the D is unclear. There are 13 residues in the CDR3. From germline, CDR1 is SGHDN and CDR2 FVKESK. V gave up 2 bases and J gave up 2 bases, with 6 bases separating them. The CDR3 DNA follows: TGTGCCAGCAGCCAAAACACACAAGAGACCCAGTACTTC. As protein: CASSQNTQETQYF.

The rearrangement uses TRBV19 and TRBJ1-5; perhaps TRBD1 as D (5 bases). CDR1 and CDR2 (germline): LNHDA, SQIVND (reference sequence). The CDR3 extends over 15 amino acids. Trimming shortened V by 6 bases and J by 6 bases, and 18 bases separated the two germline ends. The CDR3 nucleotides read TGTGCCAGTAGCCCCGGACGGGGGGACGGTCAGCCCCAGCATTTT. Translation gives CASSPGRGDGQPQHF.

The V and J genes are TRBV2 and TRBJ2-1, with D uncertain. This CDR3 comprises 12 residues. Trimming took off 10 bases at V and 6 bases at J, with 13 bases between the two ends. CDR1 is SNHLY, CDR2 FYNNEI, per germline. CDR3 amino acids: CATRGASNEQFF. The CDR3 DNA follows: TGTGCCACCAGAGGAGCTAGCAATGAGCAGTTCTTC.

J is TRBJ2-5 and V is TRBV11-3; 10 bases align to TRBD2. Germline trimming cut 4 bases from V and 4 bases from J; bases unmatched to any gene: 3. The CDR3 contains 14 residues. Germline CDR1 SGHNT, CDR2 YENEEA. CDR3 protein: CASSSLAGAETQYF. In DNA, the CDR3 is TGTGCCAGCAGCTCTCTAGCGGGAGCAGAGACCCAGTACTTC.

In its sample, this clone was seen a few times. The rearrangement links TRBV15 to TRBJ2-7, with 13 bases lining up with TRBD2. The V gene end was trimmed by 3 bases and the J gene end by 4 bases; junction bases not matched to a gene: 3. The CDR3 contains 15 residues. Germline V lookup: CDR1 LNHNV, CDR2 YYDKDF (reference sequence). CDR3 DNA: TGTGCCACCAGCAGTAGGACTAGCGGGAGTTACGAGCAGTACTTC. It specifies CATSSRTSGSYEQYF.

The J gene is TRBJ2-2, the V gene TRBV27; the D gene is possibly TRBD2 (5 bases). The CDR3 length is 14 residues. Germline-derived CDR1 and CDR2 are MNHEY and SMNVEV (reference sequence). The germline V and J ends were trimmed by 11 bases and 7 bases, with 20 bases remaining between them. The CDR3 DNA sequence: TGTGCCTCCTACGCCTTGGGAGCTAACGGGGAGCTGTTTTTT. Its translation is CASYALGANGELFF.

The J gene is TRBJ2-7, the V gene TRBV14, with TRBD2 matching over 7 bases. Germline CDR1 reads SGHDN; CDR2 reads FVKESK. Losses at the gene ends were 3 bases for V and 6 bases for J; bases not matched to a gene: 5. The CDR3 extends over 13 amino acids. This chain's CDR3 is CASSHAGVGEQYF. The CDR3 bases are TGTGCCAGCAGCCATGCGGGAGTCGGCGAGCAGTACTTC.

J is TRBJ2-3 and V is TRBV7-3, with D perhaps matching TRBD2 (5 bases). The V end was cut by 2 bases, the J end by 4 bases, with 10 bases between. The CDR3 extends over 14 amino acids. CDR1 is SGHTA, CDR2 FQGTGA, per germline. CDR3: CASSLGLASDTQYF. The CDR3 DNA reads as TGTGCCAGCAGCTTAGGGCTAGCTTCAGATACGCAGTATTTT.

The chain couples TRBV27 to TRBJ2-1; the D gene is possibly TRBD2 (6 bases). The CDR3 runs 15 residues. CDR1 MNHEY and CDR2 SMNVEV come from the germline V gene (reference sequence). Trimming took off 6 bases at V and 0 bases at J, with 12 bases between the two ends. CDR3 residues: CASRSSVSSYNEQFF. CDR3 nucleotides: TGTGCCAGCAGGTCTAGCGTGAGCTCCTACAATGAGCAGTTCTTC.

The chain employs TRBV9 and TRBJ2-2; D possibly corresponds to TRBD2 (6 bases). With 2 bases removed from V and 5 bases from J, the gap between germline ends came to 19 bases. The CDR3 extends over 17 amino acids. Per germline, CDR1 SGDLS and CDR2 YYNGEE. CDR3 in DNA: TGTGCCAGCAGCGTGGAGGGCCTCCTACTTGGGACCGGGGAGCTGTTTTTT. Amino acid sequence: CASSVEGLLLGTGELFF.

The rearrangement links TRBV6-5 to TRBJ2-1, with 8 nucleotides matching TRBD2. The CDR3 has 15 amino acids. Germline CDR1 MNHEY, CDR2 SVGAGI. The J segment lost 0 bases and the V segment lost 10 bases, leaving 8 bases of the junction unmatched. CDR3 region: CATLSAGGSYNEQFF. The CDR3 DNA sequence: TGTGCCACCTTATCCGCGGGAGGCTCCTACAATGAGCAGTTCTTC.

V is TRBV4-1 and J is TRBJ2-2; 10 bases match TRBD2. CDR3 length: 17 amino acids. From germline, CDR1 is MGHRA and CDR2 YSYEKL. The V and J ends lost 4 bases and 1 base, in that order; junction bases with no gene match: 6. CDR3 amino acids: CASSRLLAGVNTGELFF. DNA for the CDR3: TGCGCCAGCAGCCGGCTCCTAGCGGGAGTGAACACCGGGGAGCTGTTTTTT.

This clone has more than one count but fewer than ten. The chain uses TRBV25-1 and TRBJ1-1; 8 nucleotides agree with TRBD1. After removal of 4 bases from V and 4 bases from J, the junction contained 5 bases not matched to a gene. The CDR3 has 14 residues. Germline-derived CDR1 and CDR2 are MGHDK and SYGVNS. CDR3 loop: CASSGDRGGTEAFF. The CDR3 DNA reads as TGTGCCAGCAGTGGTGACAGGGGCGGCACTGAAGCTTTCTTT. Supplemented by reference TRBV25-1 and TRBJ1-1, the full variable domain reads EADIYQTPRYLVIGTGKKITLECSQTMGHDKMYWYQQDPGMELHLIHYSYGVNSTEKGDLSSESTVSRIRTEHFPLTLESARPSHTSQYLCASSGDRGGTEAFFGQGTRLTVV.

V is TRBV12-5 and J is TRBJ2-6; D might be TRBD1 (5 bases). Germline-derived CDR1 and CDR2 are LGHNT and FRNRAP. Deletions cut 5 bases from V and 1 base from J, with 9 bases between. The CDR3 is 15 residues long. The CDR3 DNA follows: TGTGCTAGTGGTGCAGGGAATTCTGGGGCCAACGTCCTGACTTTC. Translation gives CASGAGNSGANVLTF.

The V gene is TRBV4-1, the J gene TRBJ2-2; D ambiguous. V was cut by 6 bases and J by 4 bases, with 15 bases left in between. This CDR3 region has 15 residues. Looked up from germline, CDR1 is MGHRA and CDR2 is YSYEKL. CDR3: CASRATTTGTGELFF. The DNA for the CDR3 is TGCGCCAGCAGAGCGACCACCACGGGCACCGGGGAGCTGTTTTTT.

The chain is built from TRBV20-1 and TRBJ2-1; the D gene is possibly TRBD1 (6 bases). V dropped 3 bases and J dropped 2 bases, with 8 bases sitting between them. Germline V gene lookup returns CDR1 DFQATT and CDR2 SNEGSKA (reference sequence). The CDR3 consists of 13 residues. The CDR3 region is CSASRDTYNEQFF. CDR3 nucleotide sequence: TGCAGTGCTAGTAGGGACACCTACAATGAGCAGTTCTTC.